The rows below give T cell receptor beta chains drawn from one sample of a study of T cells after posttransplantation cyclophosphamide. Only in-frame clones appear in the TCRdb table, and some are missing; sequencing was by immunoSEQ multiplex PCR. The sample was found to contain 45,000 to 55,000 clones, and every one recurs. The sample consisted of PBMCs. These receptors were taken from a man aged 35 to 55 in good health, CMV-negative, and a related stem cell transplant donor. The CDR3 runs from the conserved cysteine through the conserved F or W. The D gene is left open where the match is weak. Clone size is given as once, few or many counts, or a class when the clone is expanded.

TGCGCCAGCAGCCAAGATCCGACTAGCGGAGCCTACAATGAGCAGTTCTTC CASSQDPTSGAYNEQFF TRBJ2-1 TRBD2 many 17 TRBV4-3
TGTGCCAGCAGTTACAGGGGCGGACTAGCGGCTTACGAGCAGTACTTC CASSYRGGLAAYEQYF TRBJ2-7 TRBD2 many 16 TRBV6-6
TGTGCCAGCAGCTTGGTGAGATCCGGGAACCCCACCGGGGAGCTGTTTTTT CASSLVRSGNPTGELFF TRBJ2-2 - many 17 TRBV5-6
TGCGCCAGCAGCCTTAGAGAAAGAGGGTTCGACGAGCAGTACTTC CASSLRERGFDEQYF TRBJ2-7 - many 15 TRBV4-1
TGTGCCAGCAGTGAGCGGGACTCGGATAGCACAGATACGCAGTATTTT CASSERDSDSTDTQYF TRBJ2-3 - many 16 TRBV6-1
TGTGCTAGCGAAGGGCGACAGAACACCGGGGAGCTGTTTTTT CASEGRQNTGELFF TRBJ2-2 - many 14 TRBV19
TGTGCCAGCTCACCTGCCGGTCAGGTTAACACCGGGGAGCTGTTTTTT CASSPAGQVNTGELFF TRBJ2-2 - many 16 TRBV18
TGTGCCAGCAGTGAGGAGGGAACCTATGGCTACACCTTC CASSEEGTYGYTF TRBJ1-2 - few 13 TRBV6-5
TGTGCCAGCAGTGACGGACACTCTGGGGCCAACGTCCTGACTTTC CASSDGHSGANVLTF TRBJ2-6 - many 15 TRBV6-4
TGCGCCAGCAGCCCCTCTAGCGGGGGAGCCTACGAGCAGTACTTC CASSPSSGGAYEQYF TRBJ2-7 TRBD2 many 15 TRBV4-1
TGTGCCAGTAAAATTAACGACGGGAGCTATGAGCAGTTCTTC CASKINDGSYEQFF TRBJ2-1 - many 14 TRBV19